This T cell receptor beta chain originates from a study of metastatic and nonmetastatic thyroid tumors (dated by TCRdb to about 2020). Turning to the overall study: For patients with malignant and with benign thyroid disease, the researchers compared repertoires between peripheral blood samples and tumor or nodule tissue samples. Overall study results and their limits: In both blood and tumor samples, malignant tumors were reported to have significantly higher TCR beta diversity than benign nodules.

Measured from the cysteine to the phenylalanine, the CDR3 is 16 residues long. The kept DNA is CDR3 alone, 48 bases in frame from the first base. V trim: 4 bases; J trim: 0 bases; unmatched bases: 8. CDR1 and CDR2 were assigned from the germline V gene as KGHSH and LQKENI. No treatment had been received by any patient before thyroid surgery. Patient clinical samples collected from about 2011 to 2018 were retrospectively analysed using T-cell receptor beta sequencing. The receptor library was made with PCR. Sequencing was carried out with an Illumina HiSeq 4000. The TCR beta-chain CDR3 region of each patient was profiled by high-throughput sequencing. In the source study's methods: A classifier to discriminate distant-metastatic papillary thyroid cancer patients was built from CDR3 differences across clinicopathological groups. To measure repertoire diversity the researchers used the Shannon index, while the Morisita-Horn index served to gauge how similar the tumor and blood repertoires were. Using fastp trimming at Q25 and MiXCR clonotype assembly, TCRdb reanalyzed the public sequencing data and kept in-frame beta chains. The V and J calls here are based on TCRdb, not the publication. The sample table holds about 59,000 clones, of which under 20% were seen once. Less than 9.5% of the sample is in the top ten clones.

There are many counts of this clone. Its antigen target is currently unknown. Base qualities are not at hand, and no much larger clone is one base apart. The specimen sequenced was blood. Here the chain combines TRBV18 and TRBJ1-1; 7 bases in the junction line up with TRBD1. This clonotype originated in a male donor with papillary thyroid cancer or a benign thyroid nodule (not recorded which). Some clones in this sample may be carry-over from other donors' samples. The CDR3: CASSLKSQGVNTEAFF. DNA sequence: TGTGCCAGCTCACTAAAGAGCCAGGGGGTGAACACTGAAGCTTTCTTT.